The clone carrying this T cell receptor (beta chain) was counted between two and nine times. Its antigen is still unknown. A much larger clone differs from this one at a single base, so this may be a read error. The conserved phenylalanine or tryptophan is not found at the CDR3 terminus, so this likely reflects a read error. This entry belongs to a study of CD8+CD57+ T cells in acquired aplastic anemia. Background on the study: Across the sorted CD4+ and CD8+ cells, DNA amounts averaged roughly 3 ug.

Overall study findings and caveats: Simpson's diversity of CD8+ cells was not significantly different in patients compared with controls. Common to patients and controls were approximately 30 CD8+ CDR3 sequences.

The study profiled TCR beta VDJ and CDR3 using genomic DNA as template. MiXCR, applied by TCRdb to the reads, yields one record per CDR3 protein. The sample contains about 190,000 distinct CDR3 sequences, around half of which appear only once. The V and J ends lost 7 bases and 1 base respectively, with 20 bases between them. Germline CDR1 MRHNA, CDR2 SNTAGT. The CDR3 is 17 amino acids. The chain links TRBV6-4 to TRBJ2-1; D is perhaps TRBD1 (5 bases). The origin of this receptor is a human donor in good health, serving as a control. The sequenced sample was sorted CD4+, CD8+, or CD8+CD57+ T cells (not recorded which) from PBMCs. The CDR3 DNA is TGTGCCAGCATACCCCCCGGGCAGGGCCAATCCTACAATGAGCAGTTCTCC. Protein: CASIPPGQGQSYNEQFS.